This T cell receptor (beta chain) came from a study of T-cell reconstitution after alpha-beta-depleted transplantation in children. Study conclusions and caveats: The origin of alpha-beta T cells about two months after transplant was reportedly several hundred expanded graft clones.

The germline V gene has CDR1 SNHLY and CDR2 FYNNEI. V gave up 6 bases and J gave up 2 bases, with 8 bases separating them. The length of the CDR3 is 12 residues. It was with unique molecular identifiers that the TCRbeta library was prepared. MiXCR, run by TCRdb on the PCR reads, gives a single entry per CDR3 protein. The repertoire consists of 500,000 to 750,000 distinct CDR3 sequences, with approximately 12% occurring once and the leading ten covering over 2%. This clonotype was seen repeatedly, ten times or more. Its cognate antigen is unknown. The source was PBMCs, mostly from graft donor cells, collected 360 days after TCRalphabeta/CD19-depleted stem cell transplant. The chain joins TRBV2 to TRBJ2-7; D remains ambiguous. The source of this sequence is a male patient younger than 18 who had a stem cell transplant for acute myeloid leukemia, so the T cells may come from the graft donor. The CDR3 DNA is TGTGCCAGCAGCGCCACACCCTACGAGCAGTACGTC. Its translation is CASSATPYEQYV.